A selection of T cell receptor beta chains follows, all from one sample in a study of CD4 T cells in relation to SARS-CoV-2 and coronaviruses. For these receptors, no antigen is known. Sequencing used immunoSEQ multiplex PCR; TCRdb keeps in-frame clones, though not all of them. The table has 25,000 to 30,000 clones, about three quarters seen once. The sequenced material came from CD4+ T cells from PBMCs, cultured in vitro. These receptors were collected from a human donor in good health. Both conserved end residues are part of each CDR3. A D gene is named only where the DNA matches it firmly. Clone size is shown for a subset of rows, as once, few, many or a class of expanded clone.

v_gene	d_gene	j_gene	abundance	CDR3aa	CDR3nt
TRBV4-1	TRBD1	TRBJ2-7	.	CASSIGTGNTYEQYF	TGCGCCAGCAGCATCGGGACAGGCAACACCTACGAGCAGTACTTC
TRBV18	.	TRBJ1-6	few	CASSPGGAANSPLHF	TGTGCCAGCTCACCAGGTGGGGCTGCCAATTCACCCCTCCACTTT
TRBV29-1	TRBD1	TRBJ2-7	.	CSARGQGAYEQYF	TGCAGCGCCAGAGGGCAGGGGGCATACGAGCAGTACTTC
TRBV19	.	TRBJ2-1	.	CASSSIYNEQFF	TGTGCCAGTAGTAGCATATACAATGAGCAGTTCTTC
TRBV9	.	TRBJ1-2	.	CASSKELAGGAQYLGYTF	TGTGCCAGCAGCAAAGAACTAGCGGGGGGGGCTCAGTATCTTGGCTACACCTTC
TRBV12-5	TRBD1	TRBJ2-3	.	CASGGQGGTDTQYF	TGTGCTAGTGGGGGACAGGGGGGCACAGATACGCAGTATTTT
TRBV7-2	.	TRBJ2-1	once	CASSLGGHRVGTTDNEQFF	TGTGCCAGCAGCTTAGGGGGACACAGGGTGGGTACAACCGACAATGAGCAGTTCTTC
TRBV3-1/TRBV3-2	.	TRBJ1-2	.	CASSQAPVPGYTF	TGTGCCAGCAGCCAAGCACCCGTCCCTGGCTACACCTTC
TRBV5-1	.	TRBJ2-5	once	CASSVQPRGAGETQYF	TGCGCCAGCAGCGTCCAACCAAGGGGTGCAGGAGAGACCCAGTACTTC
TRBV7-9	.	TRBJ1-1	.	CASSLGAGLGTEAFF	TGTGCCAGCAGCTTAGGAGCGGGATTGGGCACTGAAGCTTTCTTT
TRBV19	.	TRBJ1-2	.	CASGRGPPLSGYTF	TGTGCCAGTGGGCGGGGACCCCCTCTTTCTGGCTACACCTTC
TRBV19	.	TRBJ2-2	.	CASSIHKSLGGELFF	TGTGCCAGTAGTATTCACAAAAGCCTTGGCGGGGAGCTGTTTTTT
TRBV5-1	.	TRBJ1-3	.	CASSLGSYSGNTIYF	TGCGCCAGCAGCTTAGGCAGCTACTCTGGAAACACCATATATTTT
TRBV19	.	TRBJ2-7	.	CASSNPTGMAYEQYF	TGTGCCAGTAGCAACCCTACAGGGATGGCCTACGAGCAGTACTTC
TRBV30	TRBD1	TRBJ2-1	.	CAWIRDRVGEQFF	TGTGCCTGGATCCGGGACAGGGTCGGTGAGCAGTTCTTC
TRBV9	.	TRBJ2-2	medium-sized	CASSVGGRDTGELFF	TGTGCCAGCAGCGTGGGGGGGCGGGACACCGGGGAGCTGTTTTTT
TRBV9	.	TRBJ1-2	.	CASSPGWGGGYTF	TGTGCCAGCAGCCCGGGCTGGGGGGGCGGCTACACCTTC
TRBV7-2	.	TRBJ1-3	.	CASHGGSGNTIYF	TGTGCCAGCCACGGGGGCTCTGGAAACACCATATATTTT
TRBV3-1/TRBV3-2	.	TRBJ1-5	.	CASSQELGDQPQHF	TGTGCCAGCAGCCAAGAGTTGGGGGATCAGCCCCAGCATTTT
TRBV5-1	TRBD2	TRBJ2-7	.	CASSIQGLEYEQYF	TGCGCCAGCAGCATACAGGGACTAGAGTACGAGCAGTACTTC
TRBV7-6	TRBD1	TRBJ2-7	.	CASSLQGATYEQYF	TGTGCCAGCAGCTTACAGGGGGCCACCTACGAGCAGTACTTC
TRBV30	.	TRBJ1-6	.	CAWTPRMANSPLHF	TGTGCCTGGACTCCAAGGATGGCCAATTCACCCCTCCACTTT
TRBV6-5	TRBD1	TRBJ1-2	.	CASRDTGVRGGYTF	TGTGCCAGCAGAGACACAGGGGTTCGCGGGGGCTACACCTTC
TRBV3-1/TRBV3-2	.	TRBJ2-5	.	CASRSGLRGTQYF	TGTGCCAGCAGATCGGGACTCAGGGGGACCCAGTACTTC
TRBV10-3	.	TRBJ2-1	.	CAIRPEVHNEQFF	TGTGCCATCAGGCCGGAGGTCCACAATGAGCAGTTCTTC
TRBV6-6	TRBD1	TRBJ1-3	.	CASSPFSWTGGFGNTIYF	TGTGCCAGCAGTCCCTTTAGCTGGACAGGGGGCTTTGGAAACACCATATATTTT
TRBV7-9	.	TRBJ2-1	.	CASSTRDVGFF	TGTGCCAGCAGCACCCGGGACGTTGGGTTCTTC
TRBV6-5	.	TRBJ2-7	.	CASRPGWGTYEQYF	TGTGCCAGCAGACCAGGGTGGGGGACCTACGAGCAGTACTTC
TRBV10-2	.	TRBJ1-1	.	CASRFGTPAAEAFF	TGCGCCAGTAGGTTCGGGACCCCGGCGGCTGAAGCTTTCTTT
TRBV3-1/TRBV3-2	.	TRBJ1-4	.	CASSQEVKGFLFF	TGTGCCAGCAGCCAAGAAGTCAAGGGGTTTCTGTTTTTT
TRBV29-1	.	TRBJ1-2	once	CSTRGGSYGYTF	TGCAGCACCCGAGGGGGGTCCTATGGCTACACCTTC
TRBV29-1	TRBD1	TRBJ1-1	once	CSVAGQGGTEAFF	TGCAGCGTGGCCGGACAGGGGGGCACTGAAGCTTTCTTT
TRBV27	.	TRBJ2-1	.	CASSLYSPRQLVGSYNEQFF	TGTGCCAGCAGTTTATATAGCCCCCGCCAGCTAGTCGGCTCCTACAATGAGCAGTTCTTC
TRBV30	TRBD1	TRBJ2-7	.	CAWSGDRVYEQYF	TGTGCCTGGAGTGGTGACAGGGTCTACGAGCAGTACTTC
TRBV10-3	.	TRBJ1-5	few	CAISQGPGPQHF	TGTGCCATCAGTCAGGGCCCGGGGCCCCAGCATTTT
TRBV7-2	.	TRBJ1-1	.	CASSSTRGNTEAFF	TGTGCCAGCAGCTCCACCCGGGGGAACACTGAAGCTTTCTTT
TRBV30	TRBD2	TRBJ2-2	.	CAWSVLAGNTGELFF	TGTGCCTGGAGTGTCCTAGCGGGGAACACCGGGGAGCTGTTTTTT
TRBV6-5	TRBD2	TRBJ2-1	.	CASKVAGYNEQFF	TGTGCCAGCAAGGTAGCGGGCTACAATGAGCAGTTCTTC
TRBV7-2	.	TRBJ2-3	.	CASSLEGRPFTDTQYF	TGTGCCAGCAGCTTAGAGGGTCGGCCCTTCACAGATACGCAGTATTTT
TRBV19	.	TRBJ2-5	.	CASTSRGQETQYF	TGTGCCAGTACCTCCCGGGGCCAAGAGACCCAGTACTTC
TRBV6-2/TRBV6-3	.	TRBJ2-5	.	CASSYSRPDQETQYF	TGTGCCAGCAGTTACTCGAGGCCAGATCAAGAGACCCAGTACTTC
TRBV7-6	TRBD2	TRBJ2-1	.	CASSLLPGLAGGSVAHNEQFF	TGTGCCAGCAGCCTCCTTCCGGGACTAGCGGGAGGTTCCGTCGCCCACAATGAGCAGTTCTTC
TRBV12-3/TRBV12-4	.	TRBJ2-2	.	CASSRGRAGELFF	TGTGCCAGCAGTCGTGGGCGGGCCGGGGAGCTGTTTTTT
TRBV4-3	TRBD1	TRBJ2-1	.	CASSQRQTGTGSNEQFF	TGCGCCAGCAGCCAACGGCAAACCGGGACAGGGTCCAATGAGCAGTTCTTC
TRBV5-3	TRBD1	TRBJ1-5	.	CARSKLQGVGYQPQHF	TGTGCCAGAAGCAAACTACAGGGGGTTGGCTATCAGCCCCAGCATTTT
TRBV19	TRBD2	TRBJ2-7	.	CASSLRLAGAPYEQYF	TGTGCCAGTAGCCTTAGACTAGCGGGAGCCCCCTACGAGCAGTACTTC
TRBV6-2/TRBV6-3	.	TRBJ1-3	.	CASSRQGNTIYF	TGTGCCAGCAGTCGACAGGGAAACACCATATATTTT
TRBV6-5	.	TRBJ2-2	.	CASTLNRDTGELFF	TGTGCCAGCACCCTAAACAGGGACACCGGGGAGCTGTTTTTT
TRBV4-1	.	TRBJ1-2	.	CASSQEIGANYGYTF	TGCGCCAGCAGCCAAGAAATCGGGGCCAACTATGGCTACACCTTC
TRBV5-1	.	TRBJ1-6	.	CASSAGQPLAPLHF	TGCGCCAGCAGCGCAGGACAGCCGTTGGCACCCCTCCACTTT
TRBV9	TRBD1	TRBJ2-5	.	CASSARQGQETQYF	TGTGCCAGCAGCGCCAGACAGGGACAAGAGACCCAGTACTTC
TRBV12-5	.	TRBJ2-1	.	CASGRGQGRNEQFF	TGTGCTAGTGGCCGCGGGCAAGGTCGGAATGAGCAGTTCTTC
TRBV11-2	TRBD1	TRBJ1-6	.	CASSIDRVQSPLHF	TGTGCCAGCAGCATCGACAGGGTACAATCACCCCTCCACTTT
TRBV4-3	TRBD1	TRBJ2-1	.	CASSQDPGGSYNEQFF	TGCGCCAGCAGCCAAGATCCAGGGGGCTCCTACAATGAGCAGTTCTTC
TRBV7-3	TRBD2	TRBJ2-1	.	CASSPIAGGSREQFF	TGTGCCAGCAGCCCGATAGCGGGAGGGTCCCGGGAGCAGTTCTTC
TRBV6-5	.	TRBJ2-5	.	CASKDREETQYF	TGTGCCAGCAAGGACCGAGAAGAGACCCAGTACTTC
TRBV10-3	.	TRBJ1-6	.	CAISEQMIGSPLHF	TGTGCCATCAGTGAACAGATGATCGGTTCACCCCTCCACTTT
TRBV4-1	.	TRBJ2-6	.	CASSQVVSGANVLTF	TGCGCCAGCAGCCAAGTTGTCTCTGGGGCCAACGTCCTGACTTTC
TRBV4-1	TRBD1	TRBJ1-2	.	CASSQVLPGQVLYGYTF	TGCGCCAGCAGCCAAGTCCTTCCCGGACAGGTCCTCTATGGCTACACCTTC
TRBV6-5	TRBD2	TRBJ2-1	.	CASSYWGGEQFF	TGTGCCAGCAGTTACTGGGGGGGTGAGCAGTTCTTC